What follows are 7 T cell receptor beta chains derived from one specimen sequenced in a study of OX40 agonist ivuxolimab in advanced cancers. Measured with immunoSEQ multiplex PCR; TCRdb has only the in-frame clones, and not every one. Of 65,000 to 95,000 clones in the sample, 86% were seen once. The sample here was CD4+ or CD8+ T cells sorted from blood, taken in a trial of the OX40 agonist ivuxolimab. Receptor source: an adult with an advanced solid tumor such as melanoma, head and neck, liver or kidney cancer.

J is TRBJ2-5 and V is TRBV6-1; D unclear. Near its end, the DNA agrees better with TRBJ2-7, so the J call may be wrong. This CDR3 has 13 residues. Germline CDR1 reads MNHNS; CDR2 reads SASEGT. CDR3 sequence: CASTGSSLYEQYF. In nucleotides, the CDR3 is TGTGCCAGCACTGGAAGCTCTCTCTACGAGCAGTACTTC.

CDR3 DNA: TGTGCCAGCAGCTTAGGAGCGGCCCTTTCTACCGAGGAGGAGCAGTACTTC. Encoded protein: CASSLGAALSTEEEQYF. This rearrangement joins TRBV11-2 to TRBJ2-7; perhaps TRBD2 as D (5 bases). V lost 1 base to trimming and J lost 7 bases, with 23 bases between them. Germline V gene data show CDR1 as SGHAT and CDR2 as FQNNGV. This CDR3 spans 17 amino acids.

The chain employs TRBV7-9 and TRBJ2-1; D may be TRBD2 (5 bases). The V gene's germline CDR1 is SEHNR and CDR2 FQNEAQ (reference sequence). The CDR3 is 14 amino acids. V gave up 7 bases and J gave up 9 bases, with 19 bases separating them. Written as DNA, the CDR3 is TGTGCCAGCACCCTAGAGGCCGGGGTCACTGAGCAGTTCTTC. Translating it yields CASTLEAGVTEQFF.

This CDR3 reads CAWSVRRDEKLFF. The CDR3 nucleotides are TGTGCCTGGAGTGTACGGAGGGATGAAAAACTGTTTTTT. This chain joins TRBV30 and TRBJ1-4; D uncertain. The CDR3 runs to 13 residues. Trimming stripped 0 bases from V and 6 bases from J, with 8 bases between. Germline CDR1 GTSNPN, CDR2 SVGIG (reference sequence).

This chain links TRBV6-5 with TRBJ2-7; D remains unclear. V gave up 4 bases and J gave up 0 bases, with 10 bases separating them. CDR3 length: 14 residues. In germline, CDR1 is MNHEY, CDR2 SVGAGI. Here the CDR3 reads CASSSVLSSYEQYF. The CDR3 bases are TGTGCCAGCAGTTCGGTTCTAAGCTCCTACGAGCAGTACTTC.

The chain uses TRBV5-1 and TRBJ2-3; TRBD2 matches 9 bases. V trimming: 4 bases; J trimming: 6 bases; junction bases outside the gene matches: 12. The germline gives CDR1 SGHRS, CDR2 YFSETQ. The CDR3 totals 16 residues. CDR3 in DNA: TGCGCCAGCAGCAGGGGGGCTAGCGGGGCGTCGGATACGCAGTATTTT. Its translation: CASSRGASGASDTQYF.

DNA of the CDR3: TGCAGCGTTTTGGGACAGGGGAACTATGGCTACACCTTC. Translating it yields CSVLGQGNYGYTF. The V call is TRBV29-1, the J call TRBJ1-2, with 10 bases identical to TRBD1. CDR1 and CDR2 (germline): SQVTM, ANQGSEA. The CDR3 has 13 residues. J lost 2 bases, V lost 5 bases, and 2 bases had no gene match. Full variable domain (remainder filled in from reference TRBV29-1 and TRBJ1-2): SAVISQKPSRDICQRGTSLTIQCQVDSQVTMMFWYRQQPGQSLTLIATANQGSEATYESGFVIDKFPISRPNLTFSTLTVSNMSPEDSSIYLCSVLGQGNYGYTFGSGTRLTVV.